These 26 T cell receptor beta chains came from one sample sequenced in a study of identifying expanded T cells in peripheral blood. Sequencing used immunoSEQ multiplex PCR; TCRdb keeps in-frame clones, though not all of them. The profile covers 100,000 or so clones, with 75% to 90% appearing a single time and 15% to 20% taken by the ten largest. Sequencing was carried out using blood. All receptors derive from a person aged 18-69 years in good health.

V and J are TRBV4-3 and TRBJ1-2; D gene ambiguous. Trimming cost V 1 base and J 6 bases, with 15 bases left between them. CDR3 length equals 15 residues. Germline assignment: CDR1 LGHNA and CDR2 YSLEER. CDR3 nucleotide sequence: TGCGCCAGCAGCCAAGTAGGGAGGCCCCAGCATGGCTACACCTTC. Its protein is CASSQVGRPQHGYTF.

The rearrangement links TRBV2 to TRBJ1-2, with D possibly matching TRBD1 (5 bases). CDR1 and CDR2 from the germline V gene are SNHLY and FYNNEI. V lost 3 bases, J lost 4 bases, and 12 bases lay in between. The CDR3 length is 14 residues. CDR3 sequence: CASSEVGVGYGYTF. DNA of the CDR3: TGTGCCAGCAGTGAGGTGGGGGTTGGCTATGGCTACACCTTC.

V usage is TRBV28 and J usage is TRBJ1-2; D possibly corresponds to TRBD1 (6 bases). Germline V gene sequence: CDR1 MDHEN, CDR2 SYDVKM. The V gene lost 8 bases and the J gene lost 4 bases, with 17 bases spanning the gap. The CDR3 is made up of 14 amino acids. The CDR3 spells CASSSGGRGYGYTF. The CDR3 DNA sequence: TGTGCCAGCTCCTCGGGGGGCAGGGGCTATGGCTACACCTTC.

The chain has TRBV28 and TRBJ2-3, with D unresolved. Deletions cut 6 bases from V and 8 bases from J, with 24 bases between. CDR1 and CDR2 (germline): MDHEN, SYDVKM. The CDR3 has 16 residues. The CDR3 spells CASRIGGGRGTRTQYF. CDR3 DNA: TGTGCCAGCAGAATAGGCGGTGGTCGTGGAACTCGTACGCAGTATTTT.

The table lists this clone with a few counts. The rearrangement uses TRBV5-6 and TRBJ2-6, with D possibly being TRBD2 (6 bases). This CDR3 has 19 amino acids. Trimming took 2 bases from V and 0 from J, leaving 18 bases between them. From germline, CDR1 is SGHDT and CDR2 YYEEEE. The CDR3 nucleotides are TGTGCCAGCAGCTTACAAGGCGGGACGGAGGACTCTGGGGCCAACGTCCTGACTTTC. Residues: CASSLQGGTEDSGANVLTF.

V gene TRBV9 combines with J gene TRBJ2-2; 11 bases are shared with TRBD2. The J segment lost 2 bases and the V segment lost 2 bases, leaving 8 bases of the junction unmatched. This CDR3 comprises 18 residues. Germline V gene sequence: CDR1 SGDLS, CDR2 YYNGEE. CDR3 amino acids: CASSVASGGPDNTGELFF. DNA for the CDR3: TGTGCCAGCAGCGTTGCTAGCGGGGGGCCGGACAACACCGGGGAGCTGTTTTTT.

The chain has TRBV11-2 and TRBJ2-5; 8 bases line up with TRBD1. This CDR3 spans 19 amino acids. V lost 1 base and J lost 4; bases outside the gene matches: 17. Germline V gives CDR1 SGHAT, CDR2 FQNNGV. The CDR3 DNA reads TGTGCCAGCAGCTTAGCTCCTGGTGGACAGGGAGGTTGGGGAGAGACCCAGTACTTC. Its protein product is CASSLAPGGQGGWGETQYF.

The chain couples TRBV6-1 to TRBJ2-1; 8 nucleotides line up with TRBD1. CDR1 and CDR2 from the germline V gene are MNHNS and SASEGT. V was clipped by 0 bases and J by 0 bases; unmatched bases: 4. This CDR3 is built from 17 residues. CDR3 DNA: TGTGCCAGCAGTGAAGCGACAGGGGCCCGCTCCTACAATGAGCAGTTCTTC. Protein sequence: CASSEATGARSYNEQFF.

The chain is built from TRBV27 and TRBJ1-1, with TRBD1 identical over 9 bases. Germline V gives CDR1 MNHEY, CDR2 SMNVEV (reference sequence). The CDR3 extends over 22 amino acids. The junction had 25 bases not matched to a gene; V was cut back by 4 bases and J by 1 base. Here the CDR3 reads CASSSRTGVLGWSVRENTEAFF. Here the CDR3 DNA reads TGTGCCAGCAGTTCCCGGACAGGGGTATTGGGTTGGTCCGTAAGGGAGAACACTGAAGCTTTCTTT.

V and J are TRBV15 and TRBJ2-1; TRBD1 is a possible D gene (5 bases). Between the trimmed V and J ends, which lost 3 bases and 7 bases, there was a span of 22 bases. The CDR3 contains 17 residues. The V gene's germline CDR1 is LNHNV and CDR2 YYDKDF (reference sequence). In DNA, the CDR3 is TGTGCCACCAGCAGCCAGGGTTTACTCCCAACCGGTAATGAGCAGTTCTTC. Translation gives CATSSQGLLPTGNEQFF.

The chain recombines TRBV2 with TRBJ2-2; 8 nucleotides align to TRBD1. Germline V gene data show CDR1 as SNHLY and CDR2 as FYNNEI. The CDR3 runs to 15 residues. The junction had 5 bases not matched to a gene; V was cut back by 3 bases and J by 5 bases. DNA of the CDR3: TGTGCCAGCAGTGATAAGGGACAGGTGACCGGGGAGCTGTTTTTT. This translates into CASSDKGQVTGELFF.

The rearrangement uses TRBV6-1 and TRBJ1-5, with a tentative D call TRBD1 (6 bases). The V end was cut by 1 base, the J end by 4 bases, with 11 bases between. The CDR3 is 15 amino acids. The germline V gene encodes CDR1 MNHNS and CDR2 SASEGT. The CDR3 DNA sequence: TGTGCCAGCAGTGAAGGAGGGGGGATAAATCAGCCCCAGCATTTT. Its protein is CASSEGGGINQPQHF.

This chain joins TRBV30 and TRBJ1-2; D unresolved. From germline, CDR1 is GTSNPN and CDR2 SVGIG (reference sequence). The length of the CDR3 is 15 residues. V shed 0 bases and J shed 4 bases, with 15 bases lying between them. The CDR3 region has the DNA TGTGCCTGGAGTGTACGACGAGGACCCCTCTATGGCTACACCTTC. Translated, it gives CAWSVRRGPLYGYTF.

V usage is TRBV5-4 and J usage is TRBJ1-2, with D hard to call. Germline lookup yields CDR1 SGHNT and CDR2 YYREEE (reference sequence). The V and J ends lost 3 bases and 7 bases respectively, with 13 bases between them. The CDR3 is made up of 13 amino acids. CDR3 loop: CASSSLRAVGYTF. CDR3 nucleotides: TGTGCCAGCAGCTCTCTTAGGGCGGTTGGCTACACCTTC.

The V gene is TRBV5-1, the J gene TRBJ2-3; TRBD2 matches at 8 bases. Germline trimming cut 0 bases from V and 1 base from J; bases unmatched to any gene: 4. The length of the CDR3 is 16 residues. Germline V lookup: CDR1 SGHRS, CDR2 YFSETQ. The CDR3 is CASSLALRGGTDTQYF. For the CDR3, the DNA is TGCGCCAGCAGCTTGGCCTTGCGGGGGGGCACAGATACGCAGTATTTT. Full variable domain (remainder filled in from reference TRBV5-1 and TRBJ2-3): KAGVTQTPRYLIKTRGQQVTLSCSPISGHRSVSWYQQTPGQGLQFLFEYFSETQRNKGNFPGRFSGRQFSNSRSEMNVSTLELGDSALYLCASSLALRGGTDTQYFGPGTRLTVL.

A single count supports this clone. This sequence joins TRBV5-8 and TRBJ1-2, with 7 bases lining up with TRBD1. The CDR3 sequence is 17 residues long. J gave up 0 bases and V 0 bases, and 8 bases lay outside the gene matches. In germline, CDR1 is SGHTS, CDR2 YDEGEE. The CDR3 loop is CASSLVRGTASNYGYTF. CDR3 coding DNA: TGTGCCAGCAGCTTGGTTCGCGGGACAGCCTCTAACTATGGCTACACCTTC.

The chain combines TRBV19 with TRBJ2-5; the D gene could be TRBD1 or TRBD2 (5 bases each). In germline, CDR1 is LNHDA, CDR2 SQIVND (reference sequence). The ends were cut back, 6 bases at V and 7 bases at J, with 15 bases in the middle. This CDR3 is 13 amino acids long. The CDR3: CASSEPGSGTQYF. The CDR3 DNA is TGTGCCAGTAGCGAACCAGGGAGCGGGACCCAGTACTTC.

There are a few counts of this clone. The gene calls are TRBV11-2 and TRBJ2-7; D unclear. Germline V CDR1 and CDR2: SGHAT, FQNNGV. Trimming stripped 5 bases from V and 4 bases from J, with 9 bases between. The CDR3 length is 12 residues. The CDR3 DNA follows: TGTGCCAGCAGCCCCAACCGGTACGAGCAGTACTTC. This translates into CASSPNRYEQYF.

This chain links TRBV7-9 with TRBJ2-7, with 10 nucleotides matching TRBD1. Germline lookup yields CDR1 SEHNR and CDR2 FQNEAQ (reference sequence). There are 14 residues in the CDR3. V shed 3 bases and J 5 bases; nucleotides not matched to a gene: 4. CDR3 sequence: CASSFRDRGHEQYF. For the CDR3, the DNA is TGTGCCAGCAGCTTCCGAGACAGGGGGCACGAGCAGTACTTC.

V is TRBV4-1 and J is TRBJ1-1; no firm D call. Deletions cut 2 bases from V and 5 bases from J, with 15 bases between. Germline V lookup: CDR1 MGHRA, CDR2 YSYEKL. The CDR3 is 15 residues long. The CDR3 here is CASSQFTPVGTEAFF. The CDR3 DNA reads TGCGCCAGCAGCCAATTTACCCCCGTGGGGACTGAAGCTTTCTTT.

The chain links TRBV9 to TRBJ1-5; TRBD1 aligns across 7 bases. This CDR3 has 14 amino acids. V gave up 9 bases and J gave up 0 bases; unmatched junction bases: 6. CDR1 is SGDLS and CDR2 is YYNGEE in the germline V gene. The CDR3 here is CATRGGYSNQPQHF. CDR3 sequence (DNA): TGTGCCACCAGGGGGGGCTATAGCAATCAGCCCCAGCATTTT.

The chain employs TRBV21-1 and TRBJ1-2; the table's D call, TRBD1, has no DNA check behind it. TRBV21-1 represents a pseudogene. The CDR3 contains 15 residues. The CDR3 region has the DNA TGTGCCAGCAGCACTCGGACAGGGGATTCCTATGGCTACACCTTC. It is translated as CASSTRTGDSYGYTF.

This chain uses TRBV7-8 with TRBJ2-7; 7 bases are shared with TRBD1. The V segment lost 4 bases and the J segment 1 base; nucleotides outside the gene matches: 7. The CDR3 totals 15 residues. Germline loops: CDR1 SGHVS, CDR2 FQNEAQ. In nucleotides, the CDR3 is TGTGCCAGCAGCTCCGACGGACAGGTTTCCTACGAGCAGTACTTC. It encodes CASSSDGQVSYEQYF.

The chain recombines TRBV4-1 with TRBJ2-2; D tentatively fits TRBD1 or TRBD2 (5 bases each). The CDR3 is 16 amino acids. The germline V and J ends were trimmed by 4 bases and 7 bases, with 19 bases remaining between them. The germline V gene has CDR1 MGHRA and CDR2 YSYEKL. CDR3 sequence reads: CASSPGRAGSNGELFF. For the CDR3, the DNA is TGCGCCAGCAGCCCGGGAAGGGCAGGGTCTAACGGGGAGCTGTTTTTT.

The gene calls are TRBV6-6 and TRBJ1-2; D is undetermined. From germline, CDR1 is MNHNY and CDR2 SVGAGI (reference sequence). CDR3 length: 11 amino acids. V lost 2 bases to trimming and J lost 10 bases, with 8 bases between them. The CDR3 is CASSYQEAYTF. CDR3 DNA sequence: TGTGCCAGCAGTTACCAAGAGGCCTACACCTTC.

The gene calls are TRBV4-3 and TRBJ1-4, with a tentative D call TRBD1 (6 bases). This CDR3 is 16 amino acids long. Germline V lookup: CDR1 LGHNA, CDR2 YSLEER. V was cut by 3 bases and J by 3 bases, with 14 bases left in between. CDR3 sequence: CASSHSRGSSNEKLFF. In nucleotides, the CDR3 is TGCGCCAGCAGCCACTCCAGGGGCTCGTCTAATGAAAAACTGTTTTTT.